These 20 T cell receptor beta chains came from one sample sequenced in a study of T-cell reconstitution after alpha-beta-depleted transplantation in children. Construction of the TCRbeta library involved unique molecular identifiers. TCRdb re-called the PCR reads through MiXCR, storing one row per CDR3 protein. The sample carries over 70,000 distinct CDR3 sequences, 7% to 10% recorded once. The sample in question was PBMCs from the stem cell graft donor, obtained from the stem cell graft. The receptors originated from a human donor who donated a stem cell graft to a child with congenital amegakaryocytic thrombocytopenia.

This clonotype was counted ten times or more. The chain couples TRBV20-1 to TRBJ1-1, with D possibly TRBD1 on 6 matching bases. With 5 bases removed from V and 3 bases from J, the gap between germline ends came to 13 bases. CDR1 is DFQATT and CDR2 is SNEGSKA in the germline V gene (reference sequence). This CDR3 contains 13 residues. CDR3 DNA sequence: TGCAGTGCTGGCAGGGGAGGGGACACTGAAGCTTTCTTT. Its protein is CSAGRGGDTEAFF.

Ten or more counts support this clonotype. The DNA for the CDR3 is TGTGCCAGCAGTTCCCCGGCGGGAGTTATCGATGAGCAGTTCTTC. Its translation is CASSSPAGVIDEQFF. This chain joins TRBV28 and TRBJ2-1; 7 positions agree with TRBD2. V lost 4 bases, J lost 8 bases, and 11 bases stayed unmatched. The CDR3 is 15 amino acids. CDR1 is MDHEN, CDR2 SYDVKM, per germline.

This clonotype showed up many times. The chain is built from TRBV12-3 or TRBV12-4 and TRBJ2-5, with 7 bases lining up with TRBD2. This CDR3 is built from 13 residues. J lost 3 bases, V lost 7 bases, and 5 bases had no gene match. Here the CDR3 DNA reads TGTGCCAGCAACCCGGGGAGGGAAGAGACCCAGTACTTC. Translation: CASNPGREETQYF.

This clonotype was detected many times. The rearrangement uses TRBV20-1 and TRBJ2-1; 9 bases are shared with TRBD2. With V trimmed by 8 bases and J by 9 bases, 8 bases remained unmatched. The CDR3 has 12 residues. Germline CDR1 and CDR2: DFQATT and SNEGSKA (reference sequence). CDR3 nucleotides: TGCAGTTCCCACCTAGCGGGACCTGAGCAGTTCTTC. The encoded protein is CSSHLAGPEQFF.

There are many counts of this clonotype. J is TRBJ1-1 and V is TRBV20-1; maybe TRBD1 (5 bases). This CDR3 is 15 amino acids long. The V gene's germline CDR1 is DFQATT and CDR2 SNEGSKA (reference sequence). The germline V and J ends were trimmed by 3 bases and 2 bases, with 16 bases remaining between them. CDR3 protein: CSARIPLGVNTEAFF. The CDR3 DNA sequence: TGCAGTGCTAGGATCCCGTTGGGGGTAAACACTGAAGCTTTCTTT.

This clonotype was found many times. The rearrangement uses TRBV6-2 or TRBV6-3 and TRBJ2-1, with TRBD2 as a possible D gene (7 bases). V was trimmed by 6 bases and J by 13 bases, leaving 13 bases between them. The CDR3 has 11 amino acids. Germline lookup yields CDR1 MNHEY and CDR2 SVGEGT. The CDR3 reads CASSHGGQQFF. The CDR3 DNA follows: TGTGCCAGCAGCCACGGGGGGCAACAGTTCTTC.

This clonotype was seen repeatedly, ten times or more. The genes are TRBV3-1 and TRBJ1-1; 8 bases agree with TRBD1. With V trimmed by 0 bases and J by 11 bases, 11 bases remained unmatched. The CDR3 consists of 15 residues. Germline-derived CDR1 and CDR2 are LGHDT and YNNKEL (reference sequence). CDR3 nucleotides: TGTGCCAGCAGCCAAGAACTCTCGACAGGGGAGGGTGCTTTCTTT. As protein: CASSQELSTGEGAFF.

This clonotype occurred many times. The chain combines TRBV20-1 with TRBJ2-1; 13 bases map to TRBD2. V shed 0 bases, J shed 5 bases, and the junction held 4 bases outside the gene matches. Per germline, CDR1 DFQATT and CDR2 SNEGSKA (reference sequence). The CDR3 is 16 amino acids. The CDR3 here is CSARDGTSGDHNEQFF. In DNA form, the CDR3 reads TGCAGTGCTAGAGATGGGACTAGCGGGGATCACAATGAGCAGTTCTTC.

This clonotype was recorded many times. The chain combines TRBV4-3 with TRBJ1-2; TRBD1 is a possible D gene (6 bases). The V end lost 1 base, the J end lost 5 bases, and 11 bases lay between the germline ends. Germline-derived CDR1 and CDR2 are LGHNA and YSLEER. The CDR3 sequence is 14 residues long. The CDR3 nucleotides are TGCGCCAGCAGCCAAGTGACGGGGGCTTATGGCTACACCTTC. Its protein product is CASSQVTGAYGYTF.

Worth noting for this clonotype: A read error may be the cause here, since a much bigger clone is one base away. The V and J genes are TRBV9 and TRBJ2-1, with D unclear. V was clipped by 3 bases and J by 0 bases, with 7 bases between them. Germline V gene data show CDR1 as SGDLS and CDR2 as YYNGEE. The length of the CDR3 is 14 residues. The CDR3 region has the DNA TGTGCCAGCAGCGGAACGCCCTCCTACAATGAGCAGTTCTTC. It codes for CASSGTPSYNEQFF.

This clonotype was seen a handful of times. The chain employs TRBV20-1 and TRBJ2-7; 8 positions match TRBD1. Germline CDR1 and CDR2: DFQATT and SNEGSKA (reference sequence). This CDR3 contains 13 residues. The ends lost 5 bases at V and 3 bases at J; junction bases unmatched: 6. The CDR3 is CSADQGAGYEQYF. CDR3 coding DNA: TGCAGTGCTGACCAGGGGGCGGGCTACGAGCAGTACTTC.

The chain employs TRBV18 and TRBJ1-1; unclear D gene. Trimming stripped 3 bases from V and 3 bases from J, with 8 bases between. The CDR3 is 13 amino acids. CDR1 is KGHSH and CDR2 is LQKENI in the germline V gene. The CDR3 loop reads CASSPKRDTEAFF. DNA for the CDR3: TGTGCCAGCTCACCGAAGAGGGACACTGAAGCTTTCTTT.

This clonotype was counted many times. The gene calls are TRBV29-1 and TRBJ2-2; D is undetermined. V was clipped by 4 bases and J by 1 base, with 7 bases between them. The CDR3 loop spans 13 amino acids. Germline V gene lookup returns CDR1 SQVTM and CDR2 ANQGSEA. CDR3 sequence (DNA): TGCAGCGTTGTGATAGTGAACACCGGGGAGCTGTTTTTT. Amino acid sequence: CSVVIVNTGELFF.

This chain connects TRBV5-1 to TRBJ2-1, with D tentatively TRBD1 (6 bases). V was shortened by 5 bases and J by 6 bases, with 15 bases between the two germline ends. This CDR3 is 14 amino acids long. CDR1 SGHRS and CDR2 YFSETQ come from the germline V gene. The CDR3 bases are TGCGCCAGCAGGGCCAAACAGGGTACCAATGAGCAGTTCTTC. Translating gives CASRAKQGTNEQFF. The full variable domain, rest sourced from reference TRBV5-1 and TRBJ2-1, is KAGVTQTPRYLIKTRGQQVTLSCSPISGHRSVSWYQQTPGQGLQFLFEYFSETQRNKGNFPGRFSGRQFSNSRSEMNVSTLELGDSALYLCASRAKQGTNEQFFGPGTRLTVL.

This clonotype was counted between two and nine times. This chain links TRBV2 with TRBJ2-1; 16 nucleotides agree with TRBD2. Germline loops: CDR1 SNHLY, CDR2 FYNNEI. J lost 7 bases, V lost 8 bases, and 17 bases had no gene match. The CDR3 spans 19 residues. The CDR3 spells CASCLGTSGRAVIVNEQFF. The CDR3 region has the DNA TGTGCCAGCTGTCTCGGGACTAGCGGGAGGGCCGTGATTGTAAATGAGCAGTTCTTC.

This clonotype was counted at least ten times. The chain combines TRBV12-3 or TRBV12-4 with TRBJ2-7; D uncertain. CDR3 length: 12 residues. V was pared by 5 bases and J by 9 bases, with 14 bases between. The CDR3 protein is CASSQPLMGQYF. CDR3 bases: TGTGCCAGCAGTCAACCTCTGATGGGGCAGTACTTC.

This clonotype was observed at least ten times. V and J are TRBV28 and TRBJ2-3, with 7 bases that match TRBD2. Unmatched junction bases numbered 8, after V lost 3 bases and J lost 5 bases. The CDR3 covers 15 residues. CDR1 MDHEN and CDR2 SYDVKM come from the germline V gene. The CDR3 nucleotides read TGTGCCAGCAGTTTTTGGGGGGGGGAAGGAGATACGCAGTATTTT. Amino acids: CASSFWGGEGDTQYF.

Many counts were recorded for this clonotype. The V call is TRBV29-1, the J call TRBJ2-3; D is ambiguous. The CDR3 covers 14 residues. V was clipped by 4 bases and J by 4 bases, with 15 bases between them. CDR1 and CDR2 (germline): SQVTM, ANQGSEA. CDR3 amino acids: CSVGSRNGADTQYF. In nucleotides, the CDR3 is TGCAGCGTTGGGTCCAGAAATGGAGCAGATACGCAGTATTTT.

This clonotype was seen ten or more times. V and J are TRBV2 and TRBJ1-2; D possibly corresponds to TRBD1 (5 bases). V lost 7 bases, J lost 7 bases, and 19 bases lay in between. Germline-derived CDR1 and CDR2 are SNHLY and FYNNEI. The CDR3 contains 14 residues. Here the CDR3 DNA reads TGTGCCAGCACCGTGTTCCCTCAAGGGGCTGGCTACACCTTC. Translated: CASTVFPQGAGYTF.

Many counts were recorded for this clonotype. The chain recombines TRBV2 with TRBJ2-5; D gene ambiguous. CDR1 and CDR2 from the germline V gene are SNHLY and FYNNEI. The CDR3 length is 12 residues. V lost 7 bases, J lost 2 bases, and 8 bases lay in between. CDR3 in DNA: TGTGCCAGCAAACAAAATCAAGAGACCCAGTACTTC. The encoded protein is CASKQNQETQYF.